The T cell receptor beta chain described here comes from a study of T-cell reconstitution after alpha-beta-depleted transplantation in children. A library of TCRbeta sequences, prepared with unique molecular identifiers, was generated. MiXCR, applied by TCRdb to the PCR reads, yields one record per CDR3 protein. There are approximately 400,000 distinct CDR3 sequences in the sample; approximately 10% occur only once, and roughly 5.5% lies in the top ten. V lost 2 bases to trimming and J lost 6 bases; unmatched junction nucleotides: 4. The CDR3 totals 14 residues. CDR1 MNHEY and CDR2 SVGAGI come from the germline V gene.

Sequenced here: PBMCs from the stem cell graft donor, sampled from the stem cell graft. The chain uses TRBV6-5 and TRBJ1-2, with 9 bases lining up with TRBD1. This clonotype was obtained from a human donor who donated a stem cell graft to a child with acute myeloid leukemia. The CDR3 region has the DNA TGTGCCAGCAGTTACCCACAGGGGGCGAATGGCTACACCTTC. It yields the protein CASSYPQGANGYTF.